The 12 T cell receptor beta chains reported below all come from one sample, sequenced in a study of human T cells and chemical hapten exposure. TCRdb re-called the RACE reads through MiXCR, storing one row per CDR3 protein. The profile covers some 42,000 distinct CDR3 sequences, with around 8.9% appearing a single time and over 12% taken by the ten largest. Time point noted: patch test 2, 6 weeks after DPC sensitization. The treatment denotes: therapeutic diphenylcyclopropenone sensitization with weekly scalp DPC. Here the sequenced sample was whole blood, taken in connection with sensitization to the hapten diphenylcyclopropenone (DPC). Receptors originate from a woman aged 35 to 49 with alopecia areata. Some clones in this sample may be carry-over from other donors' samples.

This clonotype has ten or more counts. CDR3 loop: CSAEESRLSEKLFF. The CDR3 bases are TGCAGTGCGGAAGAATCTCGTCTCTCTGAAAAACTGTTTTTT. This chain connects TRBV20-1 to TRBJ1-4; D is undetermined. CDR1 is DFQATT and CDR2 is SNEGSKA in the germline V gene (reference sequence). Between the trimmed V and J ends, which lost 6 bases and 7 bases, there was a span of 18 bases. The CDR3 spans 14 residues.

Remarks on this clonotype: This clone may be a read error of a much larger clone one base away. The CDR3: CTSSRFVASIYNEQFF. The DNA for the CDR3 is TGTACCAGCAGCCGTTTCGTAGCGTCGATCTACAATGAGCAGTTCTTC. The rearrangement joins TRBV7-2 to TRBJ2-1, with D tentatively TRBD2 (5 bases). This CDR3 region has 16 residues. Trimming pared 5 bases from V and 3 bases from J, leaving 17 bases between. Germline CDR1 reads SGHTA; CDR2 reads FQGNSA.

Many counts were recorded for this clonotype. The V gene is TRBV9, the J gene TRBJ2-3; TRBD2 matches 14 bases. This CDR3 is built from 15 residues. From germline, CDR1 is SGDLS and CDR2 YYNGEE. Trimming took 6 bases from V and 4 from J; bases not matched to a gene: 4. The CDR3 sequence: CASTRLAGGPDTQYF. CDR3 nucleotides: TGTGCCAGCACCAGACTAGCGGGGGGGCCAGATACGCAGTATTTT. Combining the CDR3 with reference TRBV9 and TRBJ2-3 gives the whole variable domain DSGVTQTPKHLITATGQRVTLRCSPRSGDLSVYWYQQSLDQGLQFLIQYYNGEERAKGNILERFSAQQFPDLHSELNLSSLELGDSALYFCASTRLAGGPDTQYFGPGTRLTVL.

This clonotype was counted at least ten times. The chain employs TRBV29-1 and TRBJ2-1; 8 bases line up with TRBD1. The germline V gene has CDR1 SQVTM and CDR2 ANQGSEA. The CDR3 loop spans 12 amino acids. J lost 9 bases, V lost 3 bases, and 4 bases had no gene match. The CDR3 is CSVDRGPGEQFF. CDR3 in DNA: TGCAGCGTTGACAGGGGGCCAGGTGAGCAGTTCTTC.

This chain connects TRBV28 to TRBJ2-5; no firm D call. The V and J ends lost 4 bases and 3 bases respectively, with 6 bases between them. Germline V gene data show CDR1 as MDHEN and CDR2 as SYDVKM. The CDR3 length is 12 residues. The CDR3 DNA sequence: TGTGCCAGCAGTTCCTCGAAAGAGACCCAGTACTTC. It yields the protein CASSSSKETQYF. Combining the CDR3 with reference TRBV28 and TRBJ2-5 gives the whole variable domain DVKVTQSSRYLVKRTGEKVFLECVQDMDHENMFWYRQDPGLGLRLIYFSYDVKMKEKGDIPEGYSVSREKKERFSLILESASTNQTSMYLCASSSSKETQYFGPGTRLLVL.

J is TRBJ2-2 and V is TRBV7-2; 8 bases line up with TRBD2. Per germline, CDR1 SGHTA and CDR2 FQGNSA. The CDR3 is made up of 14 amino acids. After removal of 5 bases from V and 4 bases from J, the junction contained 3 bases not matched to a gene. The CDR3 loop reads CASSATSGTGELFF. In DNA form, the CDR3 reads TGTGCCAGCAGCGCAACTAGCGGCACCGGGGAGCTGTTTTTT.

This clonotype occurred many times. The chain employs TRBV4-1 and TRBJ2-3, with 11 nucleotides matching TRBD2. Germline V gives CDR1 MGHRA, CDR2 YSYEKL. After removal of 3 bases from V and 9 bases from J, the junction contained 17 bases not matched to a gene. CDR3 length: 18 residues. The CDR3 loop reads CASSQQTSGISTKGTQYF. The DNA for the CDR3 is TGCGCCAGCAGCCAGCAGACTAGCGGGATCTCCACTAAAGGGACGCAGTATTTT.

The CDR3 DNA is TGTGCCAGCAGCCCGGCGGTGCAGCCTAACTATGGCTACACCTTC. Translation: CASSPAVQPNYGYTF. The chain uses TRBV7-2 and TRBJ1-2; D is unclear. V lost 5 bases and J 0 bases, leaving 13 bases between the germline ends. Germline V CDR1 and CDR2: SGHTA, FQGNSA. CDR3 length equals 15 residues.

This clonotype occurred many times. This sequence joins TRBV5-4 and TRBJ2-1, with 7 nucleotides matching TRBD2. The germline gives CDR1 SGHNT, CDR2 YYREEE (reference sequence). The ends lost 4 bases at V and 8 bases at J; junction bases unmatched: 12. This CDR3 comprises 15 residues. The DNA of the CDR3 is TGTGCCAGCAGCCTGGGGCTAGCGGCACCGGATGAGCAGTTCTTC. Protein: CASSLGLAAPDEQFF. Full variable domain (remainder filled in from reference TRBV5-4 and TRBJ2-1): ETGVTQSPTHLIKTRGQQVTLRCSSQSGHNTVSWYQQALGQGPQFIFQYYREEENGRGNFPPRFSGLQFPNYSSELNVNALELDDSALYLCASSLGLAAPDEQFFGPGTRLTVL.

The rearrangement uses TRBV29-1 and TRBJ1-1; 9 bases line up with TRBD1. The germline CDR1 and CDR2 sequences are SQVTM and ANQGSEA. V shed 3 bases and J 11 bases; nucleotides not matched to a gene: 10. The CDR3 sequence is 13 residues long. CDR3 sequence reads: CSVEGTGGELAFF. For the CDR3, the DNA is TGCAGCGTTGAGGGTACAGGGGGCGAATTGGCTTTCTTT.

The V gene is TRBV6-2 or TRBV6-3, the J gene TRBJ2-1; 13 positions agree with TRBD2. V lost 2 bases and J lost 8; bases outside the gene matches: 6. This CDR3 contains 16 residues. Germline V lookup: CDR1 MNHEY, CDR2 SVGEGT. CDR3 residues: CASSYRRTSGGDEQFF. The CDR3 DNA sequence: TGTGCCAGCAGTTACCGCCGGACTAGCGGGGGTGATGAGCAGTTCTTC.

The chain employs TRBV28 and TRBJ1-1; no clear D. The CDR3 length is 14 residues. CDR1 is MDHEN and CDR2 is SYDVKM in the germline V gene. The germline V and J ends were trimmed by 7 bases and 6 bases, with 18 bases remaining between them. The DNA for the CDR3 is TGTGCCAGCAAGATTTCGGTTGGGATCTCTGAAGCTTTCTTT. It codes for CASKISVGISEAFF.